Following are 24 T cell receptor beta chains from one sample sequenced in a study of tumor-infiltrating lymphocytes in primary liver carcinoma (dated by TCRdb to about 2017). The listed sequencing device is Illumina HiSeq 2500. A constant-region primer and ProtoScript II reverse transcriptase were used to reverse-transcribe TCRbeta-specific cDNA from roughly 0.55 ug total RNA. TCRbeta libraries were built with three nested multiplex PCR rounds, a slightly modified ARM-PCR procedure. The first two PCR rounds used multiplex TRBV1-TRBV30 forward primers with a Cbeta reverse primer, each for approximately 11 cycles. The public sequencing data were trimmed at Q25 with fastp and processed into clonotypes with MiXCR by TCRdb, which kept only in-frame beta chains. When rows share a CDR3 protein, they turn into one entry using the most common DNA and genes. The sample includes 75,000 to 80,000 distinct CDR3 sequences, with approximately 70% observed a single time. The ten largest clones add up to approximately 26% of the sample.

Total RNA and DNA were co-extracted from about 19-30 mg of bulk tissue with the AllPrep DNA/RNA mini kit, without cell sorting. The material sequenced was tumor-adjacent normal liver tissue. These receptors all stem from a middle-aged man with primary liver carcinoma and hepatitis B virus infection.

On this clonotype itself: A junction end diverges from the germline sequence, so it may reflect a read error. CDR3 loop: CACSRGILELPWANVLTF. The CDR3 DNA reads as TGCGCCTGCAGTCGAGGGATCCTCGAACTGCCTTGGGCCAACGTCCTGACTTTC. The chain recombines TRBV4-1 with TRBJ2-6, with D possibly being TRBD2 (5 bases). The CDR3 length is 18 residues. Per germline, CDR1 MGHRA and CDR2 YSYEKL.

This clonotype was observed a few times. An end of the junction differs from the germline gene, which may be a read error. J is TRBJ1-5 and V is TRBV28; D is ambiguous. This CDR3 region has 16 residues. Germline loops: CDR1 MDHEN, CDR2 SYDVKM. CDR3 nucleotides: TGCGCCAGCAGTTTCCTGATTTTTGCCTTGAGTCAGCCCCAGCATTTT. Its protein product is CASSFLIFALSQPQHF.

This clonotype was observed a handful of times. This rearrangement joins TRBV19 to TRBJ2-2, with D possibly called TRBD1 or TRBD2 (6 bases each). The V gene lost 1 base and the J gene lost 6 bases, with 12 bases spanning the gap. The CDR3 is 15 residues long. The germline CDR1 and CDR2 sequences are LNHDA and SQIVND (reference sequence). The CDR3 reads CASSIAPRGPGELFF. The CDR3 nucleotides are TGTGCCAGTAGTATAGCCCCCCGGGGGCCCGGGGAGCTGTTTTTT.

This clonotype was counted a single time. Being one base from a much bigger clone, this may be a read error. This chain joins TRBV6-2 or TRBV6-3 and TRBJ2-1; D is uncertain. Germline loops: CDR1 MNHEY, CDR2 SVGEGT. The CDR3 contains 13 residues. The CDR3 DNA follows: TGTGCCAGCAGATACGAGACTCACAATGAGCAGTCCTTC. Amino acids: CASRYETHNEQSF.

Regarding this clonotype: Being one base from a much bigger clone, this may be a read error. The CDR3 DNA follows: TGTGCCAGCAGTCGTTGGACTGGTCCCGCGGAGATCCAGTACTTC. Amino acid sequence: CASSRWTGPAEIQYF. The chain is built from TRBV11-2 and TRBJ2-5; a weak D match, TRBD2 (5 bases). Germline assignment: CDR1 SGHAT and CDR2 FQNNGV. The CDR3 sequence is 15 residues long.

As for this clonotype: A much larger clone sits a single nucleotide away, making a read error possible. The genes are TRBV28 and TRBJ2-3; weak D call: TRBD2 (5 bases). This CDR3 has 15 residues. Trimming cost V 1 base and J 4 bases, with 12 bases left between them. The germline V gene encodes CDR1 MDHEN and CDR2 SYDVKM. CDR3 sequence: CASSLSRRGSDTQYF. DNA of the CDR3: TGTGCCAGCAGTTTATCTCGGAGAGGGTCAGATACGCAGTATTTT.

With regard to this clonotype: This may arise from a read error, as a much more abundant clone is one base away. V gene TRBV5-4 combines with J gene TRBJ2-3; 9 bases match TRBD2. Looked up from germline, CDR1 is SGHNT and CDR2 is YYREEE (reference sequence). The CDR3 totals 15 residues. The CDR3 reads CASSLDGTSTDTQCF. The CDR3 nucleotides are TGTGCCAGCAGCTTGGACGGGACTAGCACAGATACGCAGTGTTTT.

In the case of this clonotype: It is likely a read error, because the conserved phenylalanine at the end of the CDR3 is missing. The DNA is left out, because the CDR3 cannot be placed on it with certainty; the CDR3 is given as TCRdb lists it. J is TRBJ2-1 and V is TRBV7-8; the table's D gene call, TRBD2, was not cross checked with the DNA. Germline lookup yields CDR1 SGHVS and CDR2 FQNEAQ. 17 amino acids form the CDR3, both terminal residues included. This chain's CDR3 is CASSLLGGSGRTSEKSL.

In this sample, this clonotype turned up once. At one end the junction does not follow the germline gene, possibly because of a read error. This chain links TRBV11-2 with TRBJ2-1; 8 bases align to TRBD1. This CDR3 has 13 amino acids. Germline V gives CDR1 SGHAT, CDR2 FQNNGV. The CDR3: CVSNPNRGSEQFF. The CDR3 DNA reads TGTGTCAGCAACCCCAACAGGGGGAGTGAGCAGTTCTTC.

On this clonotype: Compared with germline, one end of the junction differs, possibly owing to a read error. Here the CDR3 reads CANSQEPQGQGYEQYF. CDR3 nucleotide sequence: TGCGCCAACAGCCAAGAACCACAGGGACAGGGCTACGAGCAGTACTTC. V is TRBV4-1 and J is TRBJ2-7, with 9 positions matching TRBD1. CDR3 length: 16 residues. The V gene's germline CDR1 is MGHRA and CDR2 YSYEKL.

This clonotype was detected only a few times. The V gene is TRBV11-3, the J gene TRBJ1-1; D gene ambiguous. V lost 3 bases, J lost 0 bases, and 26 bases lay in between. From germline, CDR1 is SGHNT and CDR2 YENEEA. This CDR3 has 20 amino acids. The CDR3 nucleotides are TGTGCCAGCAGCTTTAGGAAAACGCAGCGAGGAGATAACATGAACACTGAAGCTTTCTTT. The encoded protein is CASSFRKTQRGDNMNTEAFF. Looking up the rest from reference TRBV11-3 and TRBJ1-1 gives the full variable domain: EAGVVQSPRYKIIEKKQPVAFWCNPISGHNTLYWYLQNLGQGPELLIRYENEEAVDDSQLPKDRFSAERLKGVDSTLKIQPAELGDSAVYLCASSFRKTQRGDNMNTEAFFGQGTRLTVV.

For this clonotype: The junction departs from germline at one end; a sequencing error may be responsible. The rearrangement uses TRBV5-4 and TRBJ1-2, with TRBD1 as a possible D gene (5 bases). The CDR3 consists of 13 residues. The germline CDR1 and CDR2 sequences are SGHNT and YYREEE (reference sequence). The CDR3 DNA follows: TGTGCCAGCAGCTTGACAGCGGGGGATGGCTACGCCTTC. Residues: CASSLTAGDGYAF.

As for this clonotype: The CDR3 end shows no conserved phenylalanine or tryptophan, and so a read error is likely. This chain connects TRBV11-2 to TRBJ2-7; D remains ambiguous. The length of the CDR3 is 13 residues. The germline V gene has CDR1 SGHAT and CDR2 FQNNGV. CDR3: CASSFDGSYEQYS. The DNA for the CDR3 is TGCGCCAGTAGCTTTGATGGCTCCTACGAGCAGTACTCC.

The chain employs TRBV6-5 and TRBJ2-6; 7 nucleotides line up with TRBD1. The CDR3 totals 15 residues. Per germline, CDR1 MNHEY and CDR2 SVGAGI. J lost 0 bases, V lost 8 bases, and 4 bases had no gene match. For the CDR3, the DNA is TGTGCCAGCGGATACAGGGGCTCTGGGGCCAACGTCCTGACTTTC. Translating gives CASGYRGSGANVLTF.

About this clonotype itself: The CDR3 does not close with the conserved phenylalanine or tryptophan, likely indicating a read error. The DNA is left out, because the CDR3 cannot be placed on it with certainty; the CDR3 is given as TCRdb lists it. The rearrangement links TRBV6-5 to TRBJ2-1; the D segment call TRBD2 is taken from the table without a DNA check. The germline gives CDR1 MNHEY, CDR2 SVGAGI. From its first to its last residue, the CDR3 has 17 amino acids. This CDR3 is CASSVWWRSGSGDERFL.

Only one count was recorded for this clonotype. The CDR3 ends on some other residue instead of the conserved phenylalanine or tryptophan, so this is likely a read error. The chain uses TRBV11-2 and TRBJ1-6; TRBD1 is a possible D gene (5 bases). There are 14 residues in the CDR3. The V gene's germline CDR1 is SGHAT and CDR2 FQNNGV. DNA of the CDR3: TGTGCAAGCAGCTTGGGGGGGTGTAATTCGCACCTCCACATT. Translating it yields CASSLGGCNSHLHI.

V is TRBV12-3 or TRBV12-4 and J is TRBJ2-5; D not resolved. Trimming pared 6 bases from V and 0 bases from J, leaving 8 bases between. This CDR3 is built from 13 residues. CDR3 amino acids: CASSVGDQETQYF. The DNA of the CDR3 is TGTGCCAGCAGCGTAGGCGACCAAGAGACCCAGTACTTC.

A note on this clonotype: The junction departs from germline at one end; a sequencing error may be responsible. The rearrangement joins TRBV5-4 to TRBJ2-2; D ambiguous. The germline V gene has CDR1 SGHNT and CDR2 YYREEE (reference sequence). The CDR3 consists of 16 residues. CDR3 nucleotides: TGCGCCAGCAGCTCCAGTCCACCAAAGAACGCCGGGGAGCTGTTTTTT. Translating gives CASSSSPPKNAGELFF.

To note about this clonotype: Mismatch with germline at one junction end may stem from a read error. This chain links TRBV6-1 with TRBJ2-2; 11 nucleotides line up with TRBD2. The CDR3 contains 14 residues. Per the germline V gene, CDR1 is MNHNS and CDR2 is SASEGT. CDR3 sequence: CASRGLAVTGKLFF. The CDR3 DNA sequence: TGTGCCAGCAGGGGACTAGCGGTGACCGGGAAGCTGTTTTTT.

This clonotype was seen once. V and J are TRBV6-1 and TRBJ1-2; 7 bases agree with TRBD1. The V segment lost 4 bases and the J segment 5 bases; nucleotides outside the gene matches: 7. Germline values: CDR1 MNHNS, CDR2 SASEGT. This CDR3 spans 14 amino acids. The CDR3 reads CASSVPGGGYGYTF. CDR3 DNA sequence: TGTGCCAGCAGTGTACCAGGGGGTGGATATGGCTACACCTTC.

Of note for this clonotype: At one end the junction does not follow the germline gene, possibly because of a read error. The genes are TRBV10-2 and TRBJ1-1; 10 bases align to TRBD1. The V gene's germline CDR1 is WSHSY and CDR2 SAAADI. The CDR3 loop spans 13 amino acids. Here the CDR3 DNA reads TGCGCCAGCAGGGACAGGGGGATCACTGAAACTTTCTTT. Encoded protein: CASRDRGITETFF.

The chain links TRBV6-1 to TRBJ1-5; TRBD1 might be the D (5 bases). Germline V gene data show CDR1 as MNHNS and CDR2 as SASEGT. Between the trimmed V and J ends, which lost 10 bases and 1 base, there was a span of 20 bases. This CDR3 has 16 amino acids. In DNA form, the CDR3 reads TGTGCCACCTCAAATATGGGACGGTGGAGCAATCAGCCCCAGCATTTT. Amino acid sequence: CATSNMGRWSNQPQHF.

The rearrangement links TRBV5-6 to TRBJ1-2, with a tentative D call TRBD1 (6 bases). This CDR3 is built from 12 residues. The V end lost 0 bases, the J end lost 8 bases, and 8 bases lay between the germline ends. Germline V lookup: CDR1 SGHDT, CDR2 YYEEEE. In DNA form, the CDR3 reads TGTGCCAGCAGCTTGGTTGGGACAGGCTACACCTTC. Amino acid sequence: CASSLVGTGYTF.

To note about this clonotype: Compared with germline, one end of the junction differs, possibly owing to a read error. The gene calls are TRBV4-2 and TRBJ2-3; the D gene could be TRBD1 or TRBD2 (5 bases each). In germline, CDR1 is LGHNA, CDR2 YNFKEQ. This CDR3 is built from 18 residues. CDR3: CASSQVALLVGATETQYF. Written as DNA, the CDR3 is TGTGCCAGCAGCCAAGTGGCGCTTCTAGTGGGAGCGACAGAAACGCAGTATTTT.